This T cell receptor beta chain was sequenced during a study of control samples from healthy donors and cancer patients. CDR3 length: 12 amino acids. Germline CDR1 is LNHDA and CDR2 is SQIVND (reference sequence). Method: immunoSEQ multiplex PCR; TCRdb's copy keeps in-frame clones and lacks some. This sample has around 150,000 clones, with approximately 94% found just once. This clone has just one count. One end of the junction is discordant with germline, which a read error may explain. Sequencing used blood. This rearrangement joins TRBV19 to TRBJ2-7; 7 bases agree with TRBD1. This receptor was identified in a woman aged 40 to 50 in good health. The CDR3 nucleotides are TGTGCCAGTAACCCAACCCTAATTACAGGGGACTTC. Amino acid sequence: CASNPTLITGDF.